The 16 T cell receptor beta chains listed next were all sequenced from one sample in a study of T cell responses to AZD1222 COVID-19 vaccine. The method was immunoSEQ multiplex PCR; TCRdb's version includes in-frame clones alone and lacks a portion of them. This sample has over 110,000 clones, with around 93% found just once. Sample: peripheral blood, taken on day 0 of AZD1222 vaccination. These receptor sequences come from an adult in good health.

This chain connects TRBV27 to TRBJ1-5; D may be TRBD1 (5 bases). The CDR3 spans 15 residues. The germline V gene encodes CDR1 MNHEY and CDR2 SMNVEV (reference sequence). Trimming shortened V by 6 bases and J by 2 bases, and 14 bases separated the two germline ends. DNA for the CDR3: TGTGCCAGCAGCCTTGGGGGGATGCGCAATCAGCCCCAGCATTTT. Translated: CASSLGGMRNQPQHF.

The chain joins TRBV28 to TRBJ1-2; unclear D gene. CDR3 length: 16 residues. Germline CDR1 reads MDHEN; CDR2 reads SYDVKM. Trimming stripped 4 bases from V and 1 base from J, with 16 bases between. The CDR3 reads CASSSTGRSLNYGYTF. In nucleotides, the CDR3 is TGTGCCAGCAGTTCCACCGGACGGAGCCTTAACTATGGCTACACCTTC.

The genes are TRBV5-1 and TRBJ2-2; unclear D gene. V was clipped by 2 bases and J by 6 bases, with 8 bases between them. This CDR3 comprises 13 residues. Germline CDR1 is SGHRS and CDR2 is YFSETQ. DNA for the CDR3: TGCGCCAGCAGCTTTGGGCAGCCCGGGGAGCTGTTTTTT. This translates into CASSFGQPGELFF.

The chain uses TRBV7-8 and TRBJ2-7; D remains ambiguous. Trimming took off 4 bases at V and 3 bases at J, with 25 bases between the two ends. Germline V gene data show CDR1 as SGHVS and CDR2 as FQNEAQ. The CDR3 loop spans 18 amino acids. CDR3 bases: TGTGCCAGCAGCTCGCACTTACAACGGCCAAAGGAGTTCTACGAGCAGTACTTC. It is translated as CASSSHLQRPKEFYEQYF.

J is TRBJ1-5 and V is TRBV27; no clear D gene. Per germline, CDR1 MNHEY and CDR2 SMNVEV (reference sequence). CDR3 length: 13 amino acids. Between the trimmed V and J ends, which lost 4 bases and 3 bases, there was a span of 7 bases. CDR3 nucleotide sequence: TGTGCCAGCAGTTACGGGCTCAATCAGCCCCAGCATTTT. It yields the protein CASSYGLNQPQHF.

The chain recombines TRBV19 with TRBJ2-1; tentatively, D is TRBD1 or TRBD2 (5 bases each). This CDR3 comprises 13 residues. Trimming took off 1 base at V and 5 bases at J, with 6 bases between the two ends. Germline lookup yields CDR1 LNHDA and CDR2 SQIVND (reference sequence). CDR3 nucleotides: TGTGCCAGTAGTATAGGGGGGAACAATGAGCAGTTCTTC. Protein product: CASSIGGNNEQFF.

The chain couples TRBV18 to TRBJ1-2; D gene uncertain. Trimming removed 2 bases from V and 0 bases from J, with 13 bases in between. There are 16 residues in the CDR3. The V gene's germline CDR1 is KGHSH and CDR2 LQKENI. CDR3 nucleotide sequence: TGTGCCAGCTCACCAGGATTCTCCGGACCTAACTATGGCTACACCTTC. Translating it yields CASSPGFSGPNYGYTF. Based on the CDR3 plus reference TRBV18 and TRBJ1-2, the full variable domain is NAGVMQNPRHLVRRRGQEARLRCSPMKGHSHVYWYRQLPEEGLKFMVYLQKENIIDESGMPKERFSAEFPKEGPSILRIQQVVRGDSAAYFCASSPGFSGPNYGYTFGSGTRLTVV.

The V and J genes are TRBV2 and TRBJ1-2; D uncertain. The CDR3 is 16 residues long. V was clipped by 6 bases and J by 2 bases, with 19 bases between them. Germline V lookup: CDR1 SNHLY, CDR2 FYNNEI. CDR3 sequence: CASSRVGSRGNYGYTF. The CDR3 region has the DNA TGTGCCAGCAGCCGGGTGGGCAGCCGCGGAAACTATGGCTACACCTTC.

The chain combines TRBV14 with TRBJ2-5; D might be TRBD2 (5 bases). CDR3 length: 15 residues. With 0 bases removed from V and 5 bases from J, the gap between germline ends came to 13 bases. The germline V gene encodes CDR1 SGHDN and CDR2 FVKESK. For the CDR3, the DNA is TGTGCCAGCAGCCAAGAGGGAGTTTTGGGGGAGACCCAGTACTTC. It codes for CASSQEGVLGETQYF.

The chain recombines TRBV28 with TRBJ1-2; a possible D gene is TRBD1 (6 bases). The V end lost 3 bases, the J end lost 6 bases, and 17 bases lay between the germline ends. The CDR3 spans 15 residues. CDR1 is MDHEN, CDR2 SYDVKM, per germline. Here the CDR3 reads CASSFVRGGKHGYTF. The CDR3 region has the DNA TGTGCCAGCAGTTTCGTTAGGGGGGGAAAGCATGGCTACACCTTC.

To note about this clone: The identical CDR3 is also encoded by other nucleotide sequences in the sample. The chain combines TRBV19 with TRBJ2-7; D not resolved. Germline CDR1 reads LNHDA; CDR2 reads SQIVND (reference sequence). The CDR3 runs to 13 residues. V was shortened by 3 bases and J by 1 base, with 7 bases between the two germline ends. For the CDR3, the DNA is TGTGCCAGTAGTATCGGTCCGTCCTACGAGCAGTACTTC. This translates into CASSIGPSYEQYF.

The chain combines TRBV11-2 with TRBJ2-7; TRBD1 aligns across 7 bases. There are 16 residues in the CDR3. The V and J ends lost 1 base and 0 bases, in that order; junction bases with no gene match: 6. Germline loops: CDR1 SGHAT, CDR2 FQNNGV. The CDR3 nucleotides read TGTGCCAGCAGCTTAGTAAGGGGGCCTTCCTCCTACGAGCAGTACTTC. Protein sequence: CASSLVRGPSSYEQYF.

The chain has TRBV23-1 and TRBJ2-2; 8 positions agree with TRBD2. TRBV23-1 is an ORF, and what it does is uncertain. The CDR3 runs 19 residues. V shed 0 bases and J 1 base; nucleotides not matched to a gene: 10. CDR3 sequence: CASSQSGPPAGENTGELFF. The DNA of the CDR3 is TGCGCCAGCAGTCAATCGGGTCCCCCAGCGGGGGAGAACACCGGGGAGCTGTTTTTT.

The chain uses TRBV20-1 and TRBJ1-5; 8 bases are a match to TRBD1. Germline V CDR1 and CDR2: DFQATT, SNEGSKA (reference sequence). The CDR3 covers 15 residues. J gave up 0 bases and V 3 bases, and 4 bases lay outside the gene matches. The CDR3 sequence: CSASQGASSNQPQHF. The CDR3 DNA reads as TGCAGTGCTAGTCAGGGGGCGAGTAGCAATCAGCCCCAGCATTTT.

The rearrangement uses TRBV3-1 (or the pseudogene TRBV3-2) and TRBJ2-7; tentatively, D is TRBD1 or TRBD2 (7 bases each). CDR1 and CDR2 (germline): LGHDT, YNNKEL (reference sequence). The CDR3 has 14 residues. V lost 4 bases and J 3 bases, leaving 13 bases between the germline ends. The CDR3 spells CASSPTRGGYEQYF. DNA for the CDR3: TGTGCCAGCAGCCCGACCAGGGGGGGCTACGAGCAGTACTTC.

The chain employs TRBV2 and TRBJ1-6; 7 bases match TRBD1. The CDR3 sequence is 14 residues long. With V trimmed by 5 bases and J by 7 bases, 5 bases remained unmatched. Germline V lookup: CDR1 SNHLY, CDR2 FYNNEI. CDR3 amino acids: CASSPGTANSPLHF. CDR3 DNA: TGTGCCAGCAGTCCCGGGACAGCAAATTCACCCCTCCACTTT.